This record concerns one T cell receptor beta chain sequence. TCRdb ran MiXCR on the 5' RACE reads and lists one entry per CDR3 protein. The table includes hundreds of thousands of distinct CDR3 sequences, around a quarter detected once. This sample was taken from a study of CD8 T cells in ankylosing spondylitis. J was trimmed by 3 bases and V by 2 bases; bases with no gene match: 6. CDR3 length equals 16 residues. Germline V gene lookup returns CDR1 DFQATT and CDR2 SNEGSKA (reference sequence). The chain employs TRBV20-1 and TRBJ1-6, with TRBD1 matching over 8 bases. This TCR was recovered from a male donor with ankylosing spondylitis or in good health (not recorded which). The sequenced sample consisted of blood, either unsorted or a sorted T cell fraction (not recorded which). In nucleotides, the CDR3 is TGCAGTGCTAGAATTGGACAGGGAGTCTATAATTCACCCCTCCACTTT. Its translation: CSARIGQGVYNSPLHF.